This T cell receptor (beta chain) was identified in a study of shared clonotypes between healthy human individuals. CD45RO-negative, CCR7-positively selected cells formed the naive CD8 fraction, excluding terminally differentiated effector memory CD45RA+ cells. TCRdb keeps only in-frame clones here, not all; method: immunoSEQ multiplex PCR. The table has nearly 600,000 clones, nearly 97% seen once. V lost 3 bases, J lost 5 bases, and 8 bases stayed unmatched. Germline CDR1 and CDR2: LNHDA and SQIVND (reference sequence). This CDR3 region has 15 residues. Source material: naive CD8+ T cells sorted from blood. This chain connects TRBV19 to TRBJ2-7; TRBD2 agrees at 9 bases. This clonotype was sampled from a woman in her 30s in good health. CDR3 region: CASSIISGSPNEQYF. DNA for the CDR3: TGTGCCAGTAGTATTATTAGCGGGAGCCCCAACGAGCAGTACTTC.